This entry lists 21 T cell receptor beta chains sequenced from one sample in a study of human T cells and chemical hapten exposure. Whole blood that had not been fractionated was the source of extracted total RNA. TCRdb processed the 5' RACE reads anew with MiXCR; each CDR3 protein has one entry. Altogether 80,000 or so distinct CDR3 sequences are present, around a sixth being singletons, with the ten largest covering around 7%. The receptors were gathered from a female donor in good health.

CDR3 amino acids: CASSPKGGGETQYF. The CDR3 nucleotides read TGTGCCAGCTCACCAAAAGGGGGCGGCGAGACCCAGTACTTC. The chain uses TRBV18 and TRBJ2-5; TRBD1 aligns across 7 bases. The germline CDR1 and CDR2 sequences are KGHSH and LQKENI. The length of the CDR3 is 14 residues. Trimming cost V 2 bases and J 5 bases; bases outside gene matches: 5.

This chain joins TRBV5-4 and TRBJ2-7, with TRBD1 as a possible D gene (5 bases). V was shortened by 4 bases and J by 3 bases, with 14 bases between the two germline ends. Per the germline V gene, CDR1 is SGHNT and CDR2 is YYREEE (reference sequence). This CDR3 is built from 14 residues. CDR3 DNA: TGTGCCAGCAGCCAAAGCCAGGGAAACTACGAGCAGTACTTC. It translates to CASSQSQGNYEQYF. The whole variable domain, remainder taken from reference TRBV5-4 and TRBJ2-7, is ETGVTQSPTHLIKTRGQQVTLRCSSQSGHNTVSWYQQALGQGPQFIFQYYREEENGRGNFPPRFSGLQFPNYSSELNVNALELDDSALYLCASSQSQGNYEQYFGPGTRLTVT.

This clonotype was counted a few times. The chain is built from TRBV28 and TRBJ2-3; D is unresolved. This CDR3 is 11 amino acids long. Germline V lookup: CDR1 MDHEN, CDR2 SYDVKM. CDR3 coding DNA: TGTGAGGTTCAGGGCACAGATACGCAGTATTTT. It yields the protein CEVQGTDTQYF.

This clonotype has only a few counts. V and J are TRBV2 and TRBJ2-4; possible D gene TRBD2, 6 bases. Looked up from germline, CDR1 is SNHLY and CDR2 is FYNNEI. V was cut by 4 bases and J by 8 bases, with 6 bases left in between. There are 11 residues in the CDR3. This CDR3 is CASSAGDIQYF. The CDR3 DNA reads TGTGCCAGCAGTGCGGGGGACATTCAGTACTTC.

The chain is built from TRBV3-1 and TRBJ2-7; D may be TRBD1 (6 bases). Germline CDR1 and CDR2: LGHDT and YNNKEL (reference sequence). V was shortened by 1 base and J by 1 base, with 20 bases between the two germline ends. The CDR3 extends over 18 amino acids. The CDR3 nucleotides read TGTGCCAGCAGCCAAGGGGCCCCAGGGACAACTCCATCCTACGAGCAGTACTTC. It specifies CASSQGAPGTTPSYEQYF.

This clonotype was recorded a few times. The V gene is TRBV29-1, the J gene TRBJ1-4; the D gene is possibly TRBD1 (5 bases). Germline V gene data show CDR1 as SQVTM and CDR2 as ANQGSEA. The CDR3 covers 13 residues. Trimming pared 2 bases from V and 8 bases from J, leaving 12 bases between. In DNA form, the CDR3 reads TGCAGCGTTGAACGCGGGGGGGAGGAAAAACTGTTTTTT. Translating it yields CSVERGGEEKLFF.

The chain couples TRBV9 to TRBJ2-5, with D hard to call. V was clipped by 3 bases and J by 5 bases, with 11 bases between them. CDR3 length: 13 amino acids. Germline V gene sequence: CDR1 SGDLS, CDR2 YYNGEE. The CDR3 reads CASSASQQETQYF. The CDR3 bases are TGTGCCAGCAGCGCCTCGCAGCAGGAGACCCAGTACTTC.

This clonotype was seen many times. The CDR3 DNA reads TGCAGCGTCCGGGACCCCGTCCCCAATGAGCAGTTCTTC. Protein: CSVRDPVPNEQFF. The chain couples TRBV29-1 to TRBJ2-1, with D possibly being TRBD1 or TRBD2 (5 bases each). This CDR3 comprises 13 residues. Germline V CDR1 and CDR2: SQVTM, ANQGSEA. Trimming took off 6 bases at V and 6 bases at J, with 15 bases between the two ends.

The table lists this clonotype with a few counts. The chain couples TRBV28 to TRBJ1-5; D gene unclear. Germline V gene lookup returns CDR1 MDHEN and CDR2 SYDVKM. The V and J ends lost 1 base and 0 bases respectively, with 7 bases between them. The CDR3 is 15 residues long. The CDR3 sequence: CASSLYSPSNQPQHF. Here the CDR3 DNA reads TGTGCCAGCAGTTTATATTCCCCTAGCAATCAGCCCCAGCATTTT.

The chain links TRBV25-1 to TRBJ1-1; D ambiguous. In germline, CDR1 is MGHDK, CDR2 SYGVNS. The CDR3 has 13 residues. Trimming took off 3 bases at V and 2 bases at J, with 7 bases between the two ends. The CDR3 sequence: CASSEAGNTEAFF. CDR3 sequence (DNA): TGTGCCAGCAGTGAGGCCGGAAACACTGAAGCTTTCTTT.

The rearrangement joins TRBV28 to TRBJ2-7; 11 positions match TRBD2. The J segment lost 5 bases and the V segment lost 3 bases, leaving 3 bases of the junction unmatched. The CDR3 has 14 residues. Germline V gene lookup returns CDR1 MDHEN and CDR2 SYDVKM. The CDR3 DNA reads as TGTGCCAGCAGTTTTCCGACTAGCGGGAACGAGCAGTACTTC. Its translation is CASSFPTSGNEQYF.

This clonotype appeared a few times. The CDR3 DNA sequence: TGCAGTGCTACCACCCAGCGGGAGGGCCGCTACGAGCAGTACTTC. Translation gives CSATTQREGRYEQYF. The chain is built from TRBV20-1 and TRBJ2-7; 10 positions agree with TRBD2. With 4 bases clipped from V and 3 bases from J, the junction kept 9 bases outside the gene matches. Germline CDR1 and CDR2: DFQATT and SNEGSKA (reference sequence). The CDR3 contains 15 residues.

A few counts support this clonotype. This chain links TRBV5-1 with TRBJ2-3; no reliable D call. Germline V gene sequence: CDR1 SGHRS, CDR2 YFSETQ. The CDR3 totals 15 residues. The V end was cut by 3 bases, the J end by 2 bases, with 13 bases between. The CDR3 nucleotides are TGCGCCAGCAGCTCCTCGCGGCGCCACACAGATACGCAGTATTTT. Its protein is CASSSSRRHTDTQYF.

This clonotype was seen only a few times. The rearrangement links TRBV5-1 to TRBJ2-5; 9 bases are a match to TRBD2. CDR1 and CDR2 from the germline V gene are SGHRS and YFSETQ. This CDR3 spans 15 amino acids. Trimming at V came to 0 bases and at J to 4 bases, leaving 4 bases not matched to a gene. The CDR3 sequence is CASSLESSGGETQYF. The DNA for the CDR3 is TGCGCCAGCAGCTTGGAGAGTAGCGGGGGAGAGACCCAGTACTTC.

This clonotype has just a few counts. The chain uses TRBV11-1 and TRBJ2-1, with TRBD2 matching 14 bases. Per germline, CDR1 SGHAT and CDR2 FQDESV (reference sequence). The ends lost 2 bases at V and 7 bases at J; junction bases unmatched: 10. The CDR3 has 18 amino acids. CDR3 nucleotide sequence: TGTGCCAGCAGCTTAATTTGGGGGGGACTAGCGGGAGAAAATGAGCAGTTCTTC. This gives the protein CASSLIWGGLAGENEQFF.

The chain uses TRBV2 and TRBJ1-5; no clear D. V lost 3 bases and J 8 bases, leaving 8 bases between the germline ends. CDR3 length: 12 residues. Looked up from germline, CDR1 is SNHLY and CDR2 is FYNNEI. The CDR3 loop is CASSDPDEPQHF. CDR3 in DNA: TGTGCCAGCAGTGACCCGGACGAGCCCCAGCATTTT.

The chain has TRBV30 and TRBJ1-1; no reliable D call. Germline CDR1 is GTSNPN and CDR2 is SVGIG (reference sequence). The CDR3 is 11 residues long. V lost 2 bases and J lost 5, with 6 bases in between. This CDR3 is CAWSRLTEAFF. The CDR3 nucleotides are TGTGCCTGGAGTCGACTTACTGAAGCTTTCTTT.

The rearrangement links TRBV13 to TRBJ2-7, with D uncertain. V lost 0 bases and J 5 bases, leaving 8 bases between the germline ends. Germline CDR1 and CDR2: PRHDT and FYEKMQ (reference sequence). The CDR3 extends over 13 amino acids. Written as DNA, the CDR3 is TGTGCCAGCAGCTTAGGCCGCGCCCACGAGCAGTACTTC. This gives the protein CASSLGRAHEQYF.

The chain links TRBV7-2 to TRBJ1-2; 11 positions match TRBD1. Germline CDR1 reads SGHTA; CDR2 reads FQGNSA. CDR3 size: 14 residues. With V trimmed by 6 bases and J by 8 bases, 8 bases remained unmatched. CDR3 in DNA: TGTGCCAGCAGTCTGGACAGGGGGCAGGGCGGCTACACCTTC. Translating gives CASSLDRGQGGYTF.

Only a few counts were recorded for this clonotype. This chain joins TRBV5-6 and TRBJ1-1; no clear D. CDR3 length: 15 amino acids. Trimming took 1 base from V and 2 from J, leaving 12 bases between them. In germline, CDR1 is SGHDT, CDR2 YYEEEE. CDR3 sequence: CASSLILNLNTEAFF. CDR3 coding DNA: TGTGCCAGCAGCTTGATTCTGAACCTAAACACTGAAGCTTTCTTT. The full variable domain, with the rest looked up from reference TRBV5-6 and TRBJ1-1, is DAGVTQSPTHLIKTRGQQVTLRCSPKSGHDTVSWYQQALGQGPQFIFQYYEEEERQRGNFPDRFSGHQFPNYSSELNVNALLLGDSALYLCASSLILNLNTEAFFGQGTRLTVV.

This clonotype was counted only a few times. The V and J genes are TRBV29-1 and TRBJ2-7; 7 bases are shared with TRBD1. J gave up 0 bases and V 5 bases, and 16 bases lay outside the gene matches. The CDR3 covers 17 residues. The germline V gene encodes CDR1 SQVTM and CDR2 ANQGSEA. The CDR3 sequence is CSVLWASGQVASYEQYF. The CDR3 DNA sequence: TGCAGCGTTCTATGGGCTTCCGGACAGGTCGCCTCCTACGAGCAGTACTTC.